This T cell receptor beta chain was recorded in a study of blood T cell repertoires in COVID-19. Overall study: Sites across the United States, Italy and Spain contributed samples from acute and convalescent COVID-19. T cells, B-cell-depleted T cells, or PBMCs supplied cDNA or gDNA.

Original processing notes: By means of reference gene primer amplification, nucleated cell counts were estimated. Clones were sequenced by immunoSEQ multiplex PCR, and TCRdb holds only the in-frame ones, with some missing. D and trimming come from the DNA, and the V and J calls and clone size come from that table. This table holds around 100,000 clones, around 87% found once. The CDR3 runs 14 residues. With V trimmed by 5 bases and J by 8 bases, 10 bases remained unmatched. Per the germline V gene, CDR1 is MNHEY and CDR2 is SVGAGI. The chain joins TRBV6-5 to TRBJ1-2; TRBD1 agrees at 8 bases. Sequenced material: peripheral blood. The sequence was collected from a human donor with acute or convalescent COVID-19. The donor label of this sample is uncertain. CDR3 sequence (DNA): TGTGCCAGCAGTACCCGACAGGGGCCTGGAGGCTACACCTTC. It translates to CASSTRQGPGGYTF.